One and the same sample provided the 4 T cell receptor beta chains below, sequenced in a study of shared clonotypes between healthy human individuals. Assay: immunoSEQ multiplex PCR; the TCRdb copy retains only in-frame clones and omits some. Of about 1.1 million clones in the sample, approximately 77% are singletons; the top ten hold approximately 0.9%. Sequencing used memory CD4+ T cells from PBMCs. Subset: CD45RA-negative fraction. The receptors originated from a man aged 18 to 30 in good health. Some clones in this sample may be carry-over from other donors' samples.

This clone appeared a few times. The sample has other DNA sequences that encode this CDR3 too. As DNA, the CDR3 is TGTGCCAGCAGTTACTCGTTTCGAAGCTCCTACGAGCAGTACTTC. This codes for CASSYSFRSSYEQYF. This sequence joins TRBV6-5 and TRBJ2-7, with D hard to call. In germline, CDR1 is MNHEY, CDR2 SVGAGI. With 0 bases removed from V and 0 bases from J, the gap between germline ends came to 9 bases. The CDR3 extends over 15 amino acids.

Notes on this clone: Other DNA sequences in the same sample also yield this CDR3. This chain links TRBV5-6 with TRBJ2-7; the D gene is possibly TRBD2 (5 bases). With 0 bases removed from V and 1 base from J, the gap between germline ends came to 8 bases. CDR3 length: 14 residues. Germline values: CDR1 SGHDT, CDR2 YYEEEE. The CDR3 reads CASSLVSGSYEQYF. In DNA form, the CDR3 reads TGTGCCAGCAGCTTGGTGTCGGGATCCTACGAGCAGTACTTC. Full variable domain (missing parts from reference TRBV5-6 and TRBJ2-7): DAGVTQSPTHLIKTRGQQVTLRCSPKSGHDTVSWYQQALGQGPQFIFQYYEEEERQRGNFPDRFSGHQFPNYSSELNVNALLLGDSALYLCASSLVSGSYEQYFGPGTRLTVT.

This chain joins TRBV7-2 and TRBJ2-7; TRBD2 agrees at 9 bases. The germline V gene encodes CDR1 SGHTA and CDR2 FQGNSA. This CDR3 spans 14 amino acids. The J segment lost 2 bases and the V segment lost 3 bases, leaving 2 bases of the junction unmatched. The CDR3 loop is CASSFSGGAYEQYF. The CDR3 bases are TGTGCCAGCAGCTTTAGCGGGGGCGCCTACGAGCAGTACTTC.

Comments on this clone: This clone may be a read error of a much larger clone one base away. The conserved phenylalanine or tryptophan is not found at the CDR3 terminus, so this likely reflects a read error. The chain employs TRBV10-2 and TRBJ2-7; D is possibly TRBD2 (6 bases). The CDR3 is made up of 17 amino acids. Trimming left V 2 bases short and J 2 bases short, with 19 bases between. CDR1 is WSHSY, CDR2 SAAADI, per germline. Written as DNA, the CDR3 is TGCGCCAGCAGTGAGGCCCTGGGGTGGGCGGGAACCTACGAGCAGTACCTC. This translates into CASSEALGWAGTYEQYL.